This TCR beta chain came from a study of identical twins. TCRdb redid the calling of the 5' RACE reads with MiXCR, one entry per CDR3 protein. The sample gives about 660,000 distinct CDR3 sequences, roughly 8% of which show up once; 0.85% to 1% is in the top ten. Germline V gene sequence: CDR1 SGHRS, CDR2 YFSETQ. The V end was cut by 4 bases, the J end by 0 bases, with 9 bases between. The CDR3 contains 14 residues. Notes on the study in general: Weaker excess sharing between twins was seen in beta out-of-frame sequences. High-abundance cord blood beta clonotypes had fewer insertions; memory repertoires showed none.

Comments on this clonotype: The antigen is undetermined.

These same records also appear under a second study, on yellow fever vaccine responses in identical twins.

Material: PBMCs. This sequence was found in a woman aged 18-29 years in good health. The chain joins TRBV5-1 to TRBJ2-3; D is uncertain. This CDR3 is CASSARTSTDTQYF. CDR3 nucleotide sequence: TGCGCCAGCAGCGCGAGAACTAGCACAGATACGCAGTATTTT.